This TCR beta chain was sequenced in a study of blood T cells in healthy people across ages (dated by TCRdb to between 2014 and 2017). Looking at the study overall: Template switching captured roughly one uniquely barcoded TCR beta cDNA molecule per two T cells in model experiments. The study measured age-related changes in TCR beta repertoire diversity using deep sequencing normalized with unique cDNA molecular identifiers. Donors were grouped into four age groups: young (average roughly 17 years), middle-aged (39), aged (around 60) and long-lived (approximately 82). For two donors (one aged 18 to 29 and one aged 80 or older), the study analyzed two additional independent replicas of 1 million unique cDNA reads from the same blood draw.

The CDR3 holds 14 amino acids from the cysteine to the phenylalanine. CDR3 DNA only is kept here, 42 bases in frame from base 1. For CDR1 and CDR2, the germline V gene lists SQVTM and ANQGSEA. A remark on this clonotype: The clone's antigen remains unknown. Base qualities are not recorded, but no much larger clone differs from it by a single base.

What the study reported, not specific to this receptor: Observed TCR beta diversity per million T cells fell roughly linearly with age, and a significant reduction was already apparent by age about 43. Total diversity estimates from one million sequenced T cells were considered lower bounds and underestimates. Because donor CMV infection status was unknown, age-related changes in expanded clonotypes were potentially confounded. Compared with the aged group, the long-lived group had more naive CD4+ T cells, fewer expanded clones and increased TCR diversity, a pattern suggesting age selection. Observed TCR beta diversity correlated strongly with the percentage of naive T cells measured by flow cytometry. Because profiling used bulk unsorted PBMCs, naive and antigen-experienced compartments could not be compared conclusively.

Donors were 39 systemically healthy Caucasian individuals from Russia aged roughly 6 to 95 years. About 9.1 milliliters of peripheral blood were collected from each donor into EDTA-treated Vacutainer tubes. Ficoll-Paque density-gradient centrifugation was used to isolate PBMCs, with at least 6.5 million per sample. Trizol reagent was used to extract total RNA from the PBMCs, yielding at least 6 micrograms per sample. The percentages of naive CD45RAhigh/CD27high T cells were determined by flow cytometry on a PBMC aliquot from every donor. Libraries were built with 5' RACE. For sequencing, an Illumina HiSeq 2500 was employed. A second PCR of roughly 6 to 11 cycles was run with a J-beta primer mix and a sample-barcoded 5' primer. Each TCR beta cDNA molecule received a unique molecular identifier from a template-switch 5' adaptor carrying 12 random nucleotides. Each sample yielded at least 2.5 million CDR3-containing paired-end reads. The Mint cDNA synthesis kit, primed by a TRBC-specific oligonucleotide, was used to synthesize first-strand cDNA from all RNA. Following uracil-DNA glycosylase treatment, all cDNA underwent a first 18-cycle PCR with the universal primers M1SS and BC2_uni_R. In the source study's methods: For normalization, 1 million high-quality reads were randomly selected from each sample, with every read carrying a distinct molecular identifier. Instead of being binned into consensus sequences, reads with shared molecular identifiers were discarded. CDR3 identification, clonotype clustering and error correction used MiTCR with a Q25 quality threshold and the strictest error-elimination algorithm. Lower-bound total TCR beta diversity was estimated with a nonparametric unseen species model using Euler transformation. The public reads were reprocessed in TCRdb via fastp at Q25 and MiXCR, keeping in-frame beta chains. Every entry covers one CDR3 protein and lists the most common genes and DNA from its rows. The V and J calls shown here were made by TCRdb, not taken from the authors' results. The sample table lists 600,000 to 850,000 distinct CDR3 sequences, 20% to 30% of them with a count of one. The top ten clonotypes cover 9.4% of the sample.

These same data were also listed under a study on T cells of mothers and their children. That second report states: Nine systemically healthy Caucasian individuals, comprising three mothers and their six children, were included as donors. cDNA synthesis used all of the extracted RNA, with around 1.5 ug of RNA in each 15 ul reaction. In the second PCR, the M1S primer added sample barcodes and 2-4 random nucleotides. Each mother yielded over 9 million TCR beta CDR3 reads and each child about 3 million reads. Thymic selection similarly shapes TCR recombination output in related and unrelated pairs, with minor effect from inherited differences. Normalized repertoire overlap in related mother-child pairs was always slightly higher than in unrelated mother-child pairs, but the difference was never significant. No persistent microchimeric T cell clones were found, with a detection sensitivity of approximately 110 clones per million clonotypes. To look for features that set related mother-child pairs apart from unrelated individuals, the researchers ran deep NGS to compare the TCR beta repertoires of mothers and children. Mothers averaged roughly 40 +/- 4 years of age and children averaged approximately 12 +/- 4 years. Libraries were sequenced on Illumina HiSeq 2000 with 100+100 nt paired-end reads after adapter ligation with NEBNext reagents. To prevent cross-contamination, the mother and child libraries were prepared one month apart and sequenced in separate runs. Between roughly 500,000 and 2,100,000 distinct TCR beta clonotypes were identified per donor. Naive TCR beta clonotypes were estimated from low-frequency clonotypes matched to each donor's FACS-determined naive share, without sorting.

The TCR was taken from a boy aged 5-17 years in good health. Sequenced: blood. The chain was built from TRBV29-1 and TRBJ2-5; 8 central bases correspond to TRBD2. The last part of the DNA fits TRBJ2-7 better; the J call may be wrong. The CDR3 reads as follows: CSVIGRAYSYEQYF. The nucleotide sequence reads TGCAGCGTCATCGGGAGGGCGTACTCCTACGAGCAGTACTTC.